These 17 T cell receptor beta chains share one sample of origin, sequenced in a study of CD4 T cells in relation to SARS-CoV-2 and coronaviruses. TCRdb's copy holds only in-frame clones and misses some; the assay was immunoSEQ multiplex PCR. The sample lists around 41,000 clones; approximately 87% were seen once. No antigen is known for these receptors. The specimen was naive CD4+ T cells from PBMCs, cultured in vitro. The subset here: naive CD4+ T cells isolated by negative enrichment. These receptors all come from an adult with COVID-19.

J is TRBJ1-3 and V is TRBV3-1 (or the pseudogene TRBV3-2), with TRBD1 identical over 10 bases. Per germline, CDR1 LGHDT and CDR2 YNNKEL (reference sequence). The CDR3 length is 16 residues. V lost 4 bases to trimming and J lost 1 base; unmatched junction nucleotides: 4. The CDR3 region has the DNA TGTGCCAGCAGCCCACCGGGACAGGGGTCTGGAAACACCATATATTTT. Its translation is CASSPPGQGSGNTIYF.

This clone showed up just a few times. This rearrangement joins TRBV2 to TRBJ2-3; D is perhaps TRBD1 (5 bases). The CDR3 runs to 16 residues. Germline V gene sequence: CDR1 SNHLY, CDR2 FYNNEI. Trimming took off 4 bases at V and 0 bases at J, with 14 bases between the two ends. CDR3 coding DNA: TGTGCCAGCAGTGTTGAGACAGACTCAAGCACAGATACGCAGTATTTT. It yields the protein CASSVETDSSTDTQYF.

This clone was detected once. This chain connects TRBV9 to TRBJ1-3; TRBD1 might be the D (5 bases). V was shortened by 0 bases and J by 2 bases, with 12 bases between the two germline ends. The CDR3 consists of 16 residues. Germline loops: CDR1 SGDLS, CDR2 YYNGEE. The CDR3, as DNA: TGTGCCAGCAGCGTAGGTGAGGGGTCAACTGGAAACACCATATATTTT. Translation: CASSVGEGSTGNTIYF.

This sequence joins TRBV5-1 and TRBJ2-7; 8 nucleotides align to TRBD1. Germline V lookup: CDR1 SGHRS, CDR2 YFSETQ. The CDR3 covers 15 residues. Trimming removed 4 bases from V and 1 base from J; junction bases left unmatched: 7. The CDR3 region has the DNA TGCGCCAGCAGCGCGGCGGACAGGGCGTCCTACGAGCAGTACTTC. The encoded protein is CASSAADRASYEQYF.

V and J are TRBV7-2 and TRBJ2-2; D is undetermined. The CDR3 covers 16 residues. V was shortened by 3 bases and J by 4 bases, with 15 bases between the two germline ends. CDR1 SGHTA and CDR2 FQGNSA come from the germline V gene. The CDR3 region is CASSFEQPSGTGELFF. CDR3 bases: TGTGCCAGCAGCTTTGAACAGCCCTCTGGCACCGGGGAGCTGTTTTTT.

The rearrangement joins TRBV7-3 to TRBJ2-2, with a possible D match to TRBD2 (7 bases). The CDR3 contains 17 residues. Trimming shortened V by 5 bases and J by 2 bases, and 18 bases separated the two germline ends. CDR1 and CDR2 from the germline V gene are SGHTA and FQGTGA. The CDR3: CASSQRTAGKNTGELFF. In DNA form, the CDR3 reads TGTGCCAGCAGCCAGAGGACAGCGGGGAAAAACACCGGGGAGCTGTTTTTT.

This chain links TRBV28 with TRBJ1-4; TRBD1 agrees at 7 bases. This CDR3 spans 14 amino acids. The trim removed 5 bases at V and 8 bases at J, leaving 8 bases unmatched. The V gene's germline CDR1 is MDHEN and CDR2 SYDVKM. CDR3 residues: CASSAGQALEKLFF. In DNA, the CDR3 is TGTGCCAGCAGTGCCGGACAGGCCCTCGAAAAACTGTTTTTT.

V is TRBV6-2 or TRBV6-3 and J is TRBJ2-5, with D possibly being TRBD1 or TRBD2 (6 bases each). Germline V gene lookup returns CDR1 MNHEY and CDR2 SVGEGT. This CDR3 is 16 amino acids long. The ends were cut back, 4 bases at V and 1 base at J, with 16 bases in the middle. CDR3 loop: CASSSWGAEFQETQYF. CDR3 DNA sequence: TGTGCCAGCAGTTCCTGGGGGGCAGAATTCCAAGAGACCCAGTACTTC.

This chain connects TRBV7-9 to TRBJ2-3, with 11 bases identical to TRBD2. The germline V gene encodes CDR1 SEHNR and CDR2 FQNEAQ (reference sequence). This CDR3 region has 19 residues. With 1 base clipped from V and 4 bases from J, the junction kept 13 bases outside the gene matches. CDR3 in DNA: TGTGCCAGCAGCTTAGAAATAGCGGGAGGGCCGAAGGCAGCAGATACGCAGTATTTT. Translated, it gives CASSLEIAGGPKAADTQYF.

The rearrangement links TRBV28 to TRBJ2-5; 8 bases are a match to TRBD1. This CDR3 is 16 amino acids long. The J segment lost 1 base and the V segment lost 6 bases, leaving 10 bases of the junction unmatched. The germline V gene has CDR1 MDHEN and CDR2 SYDVKM. CDR3 sequence reads: CASRPLGTGVQETQYF. CDR3 coding DNA: TGTGCCAGCAGGCCATTGGGGACAGGAGTCCAAGAGACCCAGTACTTC.

The gene calls are TRBV30 and TRBJ2-3; D remains unclear. V lost 0 bases and J lost 0, with 13 bases in between. CDR1 is GTSNPN, CDR2 SVGIG, per germline (reference sequence). The CDR3 contains 16 residues. In DNA form, the CDR3 reads TGTGCCTGGAGTGTGGGTCAGCCCCGGAGCACAGATACGCAGTATTTT. Its translation: CAWSVGQPRSTDTQYF.

The chain employs TRBV28 and TRBJ1-1, with D possibly being TRBD1 (6 bases). The CDR3 loop spans 15 amino acids. Per germline, CDR1 MDHEN and CDR2 SYDVKM. Deletions cut 5 bases from V and 7 bases from J, with 20 bases between. The CDR3 nucleotides are TGTGCCAGCAGTCCCAGGGACACTAAAATGCGTGAAGCTTTCTTT. As protein: CASSPRDTKMREAFF.

CDR3 in DNA: TGTGCCAGCAGCTTGGGACGGAACACCGGGGAGCTGTTTTTT. Amino acid sequence: CASSLGRNTGELFF. J is TRBJ2-2 and V is TRBV5-6; D uncertain. The CDR3 has 14 amino acids. The germline V and J ends were trimmed by 0 bases and 1 base, with 4 bases remaining between them. Looked up from germline, CDR1 is SGHDT and CDR2 is YYEEEE.

This chain joins TRBV24-1 and TRBJ2-1, with TRBD2 as a possible D gene (6 bases). V was shortened by 2 bases and J by 3 bases, with 16 bases between the two germline ends. The CDR3 covers 17 residues. From germline, CDR1 is KGHDR and CDR2 SFDVKD. The CDR3 region is CATSDWGDSKDYNEQFF. The CDR3 DNA reads TGTGCCACCAGTGATTGGGGGGACTCCAAAGACTACAATGAGCAGTTCTTC.

The V call is TRBV9, the J call TRBJ2-1; TRBD2 matches 14 bases. V gave up 4 bases and J gave up 7 bases; unmatched junction bases: 7. This CDR3 spans 16 amino acids. Germline V gene data show CDR1 as SGDLS and CDR2 as YYNGEE. The CDR3, as DNA: TGTGCCAGCAGCCCTTCCGGGACTAGCGGGAGAAATGAGCAGTTCTTC. Translating gives CASSPSGTSGRNEQFF.

The chain joins TRBV5-6 to TRBJ2-1; tentatively, D is TRBD1 (5 bases). The CDR3 totals 15 residues. V was clipped by 0 bases and J by 6 bases, with 13 bases between them. CDR1 is SGHDT, CDR2 YYEEEE, per germline. CDR3 protein: CASSLGQRAFNEQFF. As DNA, the CDR3 is TGTGCCAGCAGCTTGGGACAGAGAGCTTTCAATGAGCAGTTCTTC.

V and J are TRBV25-1 and TRBJ2-3, with a possible D match to TRBD1 (6 bases). From germline, CDR1 is MGHDK and CDR2 SYGVNS. There are 15 residues in the CDR3. Trimming shortened V by 5 bases and J by 0 bases, and 12 bases separated the two germline ends. The CDR3 here is CASSRGYTSTDTQYF. In nucleotides, the CDR3 is TGTGCCAGCAGTAGGGGGTACACCAGCACAGATACGCAGTATTTT.